The rows below give T cell receptor beta chains drawn from one sample of a study of blood T cell repertoires in COVID-19. The method was immunoSEQ multiplex PCR; TCRdb's version includes in-frame clones alone and lacks a portion of them. This table holds 300,000 to 450,000 clones, more than 70% found once. Sequenced sample: peripheral blood. The receptor set was obtained from a woman aged 30 to 39 with COVID-19, enrolled during active disease. CDR3s include the opening cysteine and the closing phenylalanine or tryptophan. A D gene is named only where the DNA matches it firmly. Only part of the rows carry a size: once, few, many, or a class if the clone is expanded.

D gene	V gene	J gene	clone size	CDR3 protein	CDR3 DNA
TRBD1	TRBV19	TRBJ1-3	once	CASSRDRDSGNTIYF	TGTGCCAGTAGCCGGGACAGGGACTCTGGAAACACCATATATTTT
TRBD2	TRBV11-2	TRBJ2-1	-	CASSLDMSLAGVVHNEQFF	TGTGCCAGCAGCTTAGATATGTCGCTAGCGGGAGTAGTCCACAATGAGCAGTTCTTC
TRBD1	TRBV2	TRBJ2-2	-	CASSARRQGASNTGELFF	TGTGCCAGCAGTGCCCGGAGACAGGGGGCCTCGAACACCGGGGAGCTGTTTTTT
TRBD2	TRBV29-1	TRBJ2-5	once	CSAGTSSWETQYF	TGCAGCGCCGGGACTAGCAGCTGGGAGACCCAGTACTTC
TRBD2	TRBV2	TRBJ2-2	-	CASSRLAGAPGELFF	TGTGCCAGCAGCAGACTAGCGGGAGCCCCCGGGGAGCTGTTTTTT
TRBD1	TRBV11-2	TRBJ2-7	-	CASSIKSGQGYYEQYF	TGTGCCAGCAGCATCAAATCGGGACAGGGGTACTACGAGCAGTACTTC
-	TRBV27	TRBJ1-2	-	CASRNMGGLYGYTF	TGTGCCAGCAGGAATATGGGGGGGCTTTATGGCTACACCTTC
TRBD2	TRBV29-1	TRBJ2-7	-	CSVAGGRSYEQYF	TGCAGCGTTGCGGGCGGGAGGTCCTACGAGCAGTACTTC
-	TRBV5-6	TRBJ1-2	-	CASSLPPTGNGYTF	TGTGCCAGCAGCCTCCCCCCTACAGGGAACGGCTACACCTTC
-	TRBV18	TRBJ2-7	few	CASSHKGSGDHYEQYF	TGTGCCAGCTCTCACAAAGGATCAGGGGACCACTACGAGCAGTACTTC
-	TRBV6-5	TRBJ1-2	-	CASSYSIEGGYTF	TGTGCCAGCAGTTACTCGATTGAGGGTGGCTACACCTTC
TRBD1	TRBV5-4	TRBJ1-2	-	CASSSLTGFNYGYTF	TGTGCCAGCAGCTCCTTGACAGGGTTTAACTATGGCTACACCTTC
TRBD1	TRBV28	TRBJ1-1	-	CASAWTGATEAFF	TGTGCCAGCGCCTGGACAGGAGCCACTGAAGCTTTCTTT
TRBD2	TRBV14	TRBJ2-3	-	CASSQVSGRATDTQYF	TGTGCCAGCAGCCAAGTATCAGGGAGGGCCACAGATACGCAGTATTTT
-	TRBV7-8	TRBJ2-6	-	CASSLVGSGANVLTF	TGTGCCAGCAGCTTAGTCGGTTCTGGGGCCAACGTCCTGACTTTC
TRBD2	TRBV7-6	TRBJ2-1	once	CASSLGLAGGIDNEQFF	TGTGCCAGCAGCTTAGGACTAGCGGGAGGCATTGACAATGAGCAGTTCTTC
TRBD2	TRBV7-3	TRBJ2-1	once	CASSFSGRGNEQFF	TGTGCCAGCAGCTTTAGCGGGAGGGGGAATGAGCAGTTCTTC
-	TRBV5-1	TRBJ2-2	-	CASSQTSRETNTGELFF	TGCGCCAGCAGCCAAACTAGTAGGGAAACGAACACCGGGGAGCTGTTTTTT
-	TRBV5-1	TRBJ2-2	-	CASSLLDSPNTGELFF	TGCGCCAGCAGCTTGCTAGACTCCCCGAACACCGGGGAGCTGTTTTTT
TRBD2	TRBV5-4	TRBJ2-2	-	CASSQLAGGRTGELFF	TGTGCCAGCAGCCAACTAGCGGGAGGTCGTACCGGGGAGCTGTTTTTT
TRBD2	TRBV10-2	TRBJ2-3	-	CASSEFGGVGAGGYTDTQYF	TGCGCCAGCAGTGAGTTTGGAGGGGTGGGAGCGGGAGGCTACACAGATACGCAGTATTTT
TRBD2	TRBV7-2	TRBJ2-7	-	CASSITPGLAGDLSYEQYF	TGTGCCAGCAGCATCACCCCAGGACTAGCGGGAGACCTCTCCTACGAGCAGTACTTC
-	TRBV3-1/TRBV3-2	TRBJ1-1	few	CASSRTPHGQYDTEAFF	TGTGCCAGCAGCCGGACTCCGCATGGGCAGTACGACACTGAAGCTTTCTTT
TRBD2	TRBV28	TRBJ2-7	-	CASTVPGLASPEQYF	TGTGCCAGCACCGTCCCGGGACTAGCGTCTCCCGAGCAGTACTTC
-	TRBV5-1	TRBJ2-7	-	CASTSGAAPGFSYEQYF	TGCGCCAGCACCTCCGGTGCGGCCCCCGGGTTCTCCTACGAGCAGTACTTC
-	TRBV6-4	TRBJ2-1	few	CASSQQDTLYPYNEQFF	TGTGCCAGCAGCCAACAGGACACTTTATACCCCTACAATGAGCAGTTCTTC
-	TRBV9	TRBJ2-5	once	CASSVVSGVGETQYF	TGTGCCAGCAGCGTAGTCTCGGGGGTTGGGGAGACCCAGTACTTC
-	TRBV15	TRBJ2-5	-	CATSRERRRETQYF	TGTGCCACCAGCAGAGAGAGGCGCCGAGAGACCCAGTACTTC
-	TRBV14	TRBJ1-2	once	CASSQDGWAGRNGGYTF	TGTGCCAGCAGCCAAGATGGTTGGGCAGGCCGGAATGGGGGCTACACCTTC
TRBD2	TRBV19	TRBJ2-7	-	CASSIETSGVGEQYF	TGTGCCAGTAGTATAGAAACTAGCGGCGTTGGGGAGCAGTACTTC
-	TRBV11-3	TRBJ2-1	-	CASSAGQSSYNEQFF	TGTGCCAGCAGCGCGGGACAGAGCTCCTACAATGAGCAGTTCTTC
-	TRBV9	TRBJ2-3	-	CASSSQLTDTQYF	TGTGCCAGCAGCTCCCAACTCACAGATACGCAGTATTTT
TRBD1	TRBV7-8	TRBJ2-7	once	CASSTTTGVYEQYF	TGTGCCAGCAGCACTACTACAGGGGTCTACGAGCAGTACTTC
-	TRBV15	TRBJ1-3	few	CATSRVQNSGNTIYF	TGTGCCACCAGCAGAGTTCAGAACTCTGGAAACACCATATATTTT
TRBD1	TRBV7-2	TRBJ1-2	-	CASSLMGQGHGYTF	TGTGCCAGCAGCTTAATGGGACAGGGTCATGGCTACACCTTC
TRBD2	TRBV19	TRBJ2-1	-	CASSLRLAGFYNEQFF	TGTGCCAGTAGCCTACGACTAGCGGGATTCTACAATGAGCAGTTCTTC
TRBD1	TRBV6-5	TRBJ1-2	-	CASSYSTGTGEGGYTF	TGTGCCAGCAGTTACTCGACCGGGACAGGGGAAGGTGGCTACACCTTC
TRBD2	TRBV29-1	TRBJ2-3	few	CSVGTLAGFTDTQYF	TGCAGCGTTGGAACCCTAGCGGGTTTCACAGATACGCAGTATTTT
TRBD1	TRBV5-8	TRBJ2-1	-	CASSSRDRGDEQFF	TGTGCCAGCAGCAGCAGGGACAGGGGCGATGAGCAGTTCTTC
-	TRBV5-5	TRBJ1-1	-	CASSFSDNTEAFF	TGTGCCAGCAGCTTTAGCGATAACACTGAAGCTTTCTTT
-	TRBV4-3	TRBJ1-2	-	CASSQDPGDGYTF	TGCGCCAGCAGCCAAGATCCGGGGGATGGCTACACCTTC
-	TRBV2	TRBJ1-3	-	CASRSGTNSGNTIYF	TGTGCCAGCAGATCCGGGACAAACTCTGGAAACACCATATATTTT